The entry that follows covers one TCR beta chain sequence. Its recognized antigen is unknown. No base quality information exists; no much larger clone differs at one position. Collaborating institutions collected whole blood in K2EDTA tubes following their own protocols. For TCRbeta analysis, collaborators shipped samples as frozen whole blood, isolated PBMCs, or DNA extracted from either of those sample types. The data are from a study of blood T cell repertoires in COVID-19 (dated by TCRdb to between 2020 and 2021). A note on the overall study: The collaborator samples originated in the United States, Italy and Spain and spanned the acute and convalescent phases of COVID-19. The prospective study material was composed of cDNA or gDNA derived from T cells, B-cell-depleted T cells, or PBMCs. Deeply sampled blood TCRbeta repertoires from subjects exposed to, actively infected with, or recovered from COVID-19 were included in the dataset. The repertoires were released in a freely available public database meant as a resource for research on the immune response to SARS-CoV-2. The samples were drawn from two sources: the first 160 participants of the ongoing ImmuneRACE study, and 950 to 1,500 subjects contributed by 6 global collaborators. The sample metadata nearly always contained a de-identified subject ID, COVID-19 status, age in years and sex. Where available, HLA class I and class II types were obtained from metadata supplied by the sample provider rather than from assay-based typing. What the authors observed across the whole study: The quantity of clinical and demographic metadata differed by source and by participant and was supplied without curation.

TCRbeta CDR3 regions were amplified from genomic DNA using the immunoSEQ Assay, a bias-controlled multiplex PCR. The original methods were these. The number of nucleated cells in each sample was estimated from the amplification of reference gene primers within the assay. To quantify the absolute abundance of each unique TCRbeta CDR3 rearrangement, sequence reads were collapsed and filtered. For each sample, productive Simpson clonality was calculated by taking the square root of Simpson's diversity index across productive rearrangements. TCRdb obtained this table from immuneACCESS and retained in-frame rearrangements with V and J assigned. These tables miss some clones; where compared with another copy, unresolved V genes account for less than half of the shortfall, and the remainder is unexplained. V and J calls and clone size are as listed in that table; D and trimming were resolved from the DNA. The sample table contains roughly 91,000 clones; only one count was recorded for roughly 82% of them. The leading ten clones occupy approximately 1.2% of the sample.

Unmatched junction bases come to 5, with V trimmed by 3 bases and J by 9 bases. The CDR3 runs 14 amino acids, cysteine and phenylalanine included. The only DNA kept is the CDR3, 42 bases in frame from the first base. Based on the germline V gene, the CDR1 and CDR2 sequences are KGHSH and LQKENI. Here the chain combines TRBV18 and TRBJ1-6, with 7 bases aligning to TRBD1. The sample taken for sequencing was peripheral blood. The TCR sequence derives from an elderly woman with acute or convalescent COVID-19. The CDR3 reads CASSPGTEGSPLHF. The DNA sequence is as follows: TGTGCCAGCTCACCGGGGACAGAGGGTTCACCCCTCCACTTT.